This paragraph reports one T cell receptor (beta chain). The antigen is undetermined. TCRdb keeps only in-frame clones here, not all; method: immunoSEQ multiplex PCR. The sample holds approximately 97,000 clones, roughly nine tenths seen once. V was pared by 3 bases and J by 4 bases, with 15 bases between. In germline, CDR1 is WNHNN, CDR2 SYGVQD (reference sequence). This CDR3 has 16 residues. The data derive from a study of T cell responses to AZD1222 COVID-19 vaccine. Study-wide findings and caveats: When two AZD1222 doses had been given, Spike-specific TCR breadth and depth rose. Variant regions that are unmutated are reportedly the target of nearly half of spike-specific TCRs. The study identified only six AZD1222 recipients as seropositive at baseline. Spike-wide vaccine-associated CD4 TCRs dominated at 160-218 and 743-854.

Source: peripheral blood, taken on day 0 of AZD1222 vaccination. The V gene is TRBV10-1, the J gene TRBJ2-2; tentatively, D is TRBD1 or TRBD2 (5 bases each). The origin of this receptor is an adult in good health. CDR3 sequence reads: CASSDQVRGTTGELFF. The CDR3, as DNA: TGCGCCAGCAGTGACCAGGTCCGAGGGACCACCGGGGAGCTGTTTTTT.